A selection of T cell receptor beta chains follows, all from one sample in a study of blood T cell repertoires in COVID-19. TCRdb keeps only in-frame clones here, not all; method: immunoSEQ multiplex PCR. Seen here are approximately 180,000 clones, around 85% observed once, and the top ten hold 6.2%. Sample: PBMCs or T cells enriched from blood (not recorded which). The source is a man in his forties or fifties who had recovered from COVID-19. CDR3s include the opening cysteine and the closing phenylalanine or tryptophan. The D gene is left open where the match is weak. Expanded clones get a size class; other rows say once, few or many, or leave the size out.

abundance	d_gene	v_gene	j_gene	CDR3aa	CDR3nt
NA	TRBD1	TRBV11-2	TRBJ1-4	CASSLDLGTGVEKLFF	TGTGCCAGCAGCTTAGATCTGGGGACAGGGGTTGAAAAACTGTTTTTT
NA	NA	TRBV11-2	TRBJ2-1	CASSSHKGLSSYNEQFF	TGTGCCAGCAGCTCCCACAAGGGGTTATCGTCCTACAATGAGCAGTTCTTC
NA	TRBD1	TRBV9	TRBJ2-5	CASSARPGTGKETQYF	TGTGCCAGCAGCGCACGACCCGGGACAGGAAAAGAGACCCAGTACTTC
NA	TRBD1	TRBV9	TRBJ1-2	CASSVERDRGPYGYTF	TGTGCCAGCAGCGTAGAAAGGGACAGGGGGCCCTATGGCTACACCTTC
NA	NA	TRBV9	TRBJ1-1	CASSAGGLSEAFF	TGTGCCAGCAGCGCCGGCGGGTTGAGTGAAGCTTTCTTT
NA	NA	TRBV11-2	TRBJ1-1	CASSSIPEGGRTEAFF	TGTGCCAGCAGCTCAATCCCGGAAGGGGGTCGGACTGAAGCTTTCTTT
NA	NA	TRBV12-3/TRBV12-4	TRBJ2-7	CASSFDRGSEQYF	TGTGCCAGCAGTTTCGATCGGGGAAGCGAGCAGTACTTC
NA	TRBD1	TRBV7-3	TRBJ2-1	CASSLGTGSLGNEQFF	TGTGCCAGCAGCTTGGGGACAGGAAGCCTTGGCAATGAGCAGTTCTTC
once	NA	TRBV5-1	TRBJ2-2	CASSSTNTGELFF	TGCGCCAGCAGCTCTACGAACACCGGGGAGCTGTTTTTT
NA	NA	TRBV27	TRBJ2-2	CASSLPGPDTGELFF	TGTGCCAGCAGTTTGCCAGGGCCGGACACCGGGGAGCTGTTTTTT
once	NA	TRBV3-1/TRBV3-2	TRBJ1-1	CASSQASGSPEAFF	TGTGCCAGCAGCCAGGCATCAGGTTCACCTGAAGCTTTCTTT
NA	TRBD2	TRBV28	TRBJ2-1	CASTWSGGPYNEQFF	TGTGCCAGCACGTGGTCGGGAGGTCCATACAATGAGCAGTTCTTC
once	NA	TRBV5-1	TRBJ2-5	CASSFTEETQYF	TGCGCCAGCAGCTTCACGGAAGAGACCCAGTACTTC
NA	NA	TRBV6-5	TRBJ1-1	CASSTGGREAFF	TGTGCCAGCAGCACGGGGGGTCGAGAAGCTTTCTTT
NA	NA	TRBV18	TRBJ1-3	CASSPTGLFRNTIYF	TGTGCCAGCTCACCTACAGGGTTATTCCGAAACACCATATATTTT
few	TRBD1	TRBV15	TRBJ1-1	CATSRAGGLSTEAFF	TGTGCCACCAGCAGGGCAGGGGGCCTGAGCACTGAAGCTTTCTTT
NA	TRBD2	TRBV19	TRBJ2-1	CASAQLAGGSSYNEQFF	TGTGCCAGTGCGCAGCTAGCGGGGGGGAGCTCCTACAATGAGCAGTTCTTC
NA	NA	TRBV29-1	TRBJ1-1	CSGSQGDTEAFF	TGCAGCGGCTCACAGGGTGACACTGAAGCTTTCTTT
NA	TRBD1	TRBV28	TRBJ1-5	CASSPGTGRSNQPQHF	TGTGCCAGCAGTCCGGGGACAGGGAGGAGCAATCAGCCCCAGCATTTT
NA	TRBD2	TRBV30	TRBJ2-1	CAWSETSGRGGQFF	TGTGCCTGGAGTGAGACTAGCGGGAGGGGGGGGCAGTTCTTC
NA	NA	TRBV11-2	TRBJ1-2	CASSLAGEDGYTF	TGTGCCAGCAGCTTAGCCGGGGAGGATGGCTACACCTTC
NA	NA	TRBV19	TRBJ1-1	CASKELEFTEAFF	TGTGCCAGTAAAGAGTTAGAGTTCACTGAAGCTTTCTTT
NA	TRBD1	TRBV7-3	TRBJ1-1	CASRFQGAGGTEAFF	TGTGCCAGCAGATTCCAGGGGGCCGGGGGCACTGAAGCTTTCTTT
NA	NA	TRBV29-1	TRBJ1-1	CSAYHRSLETEAFF	TGCAGCGCTTATCACAGGTCCCTCGAGACTGAAGCTTTCTTT
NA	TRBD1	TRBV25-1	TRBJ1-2	CASNQGAYGYTF	TGTGCCAGCAACCAGGGGGCCTATGGCTACACCTTC
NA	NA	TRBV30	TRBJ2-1	CAWREMTGYNEQFF	TGTGCCTGGAGAGAAATGACAGGTTACAATGAGCAGTTCTTC
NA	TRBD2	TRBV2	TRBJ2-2	CASLKGAGGLSGELFF	TGTGCCAGCCTTAAGGGAGCGGGGGGCCTCAGCGGGGAGCTGTTTTTT
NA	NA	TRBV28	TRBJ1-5	CASRPGQNQPQHF	TGTGCCAGCAGGCCAGGACAGAATCAGCCCCAGCATTTT
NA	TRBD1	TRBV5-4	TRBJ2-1	CASQKDRGRQGEQFF	TGTGCCAGTCAGAAGGACAGGGGGCGCCAGGGTGAGCAGTTCTTC
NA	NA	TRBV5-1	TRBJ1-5	CASSLGQGQPQHF	TGCGCCAGCAGCTTGGGGCAGGGCCAGCCCCAGCATTTT
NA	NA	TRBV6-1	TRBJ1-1	CASSDGFGGVTEAFF	TGTGCCAGCAGTGATGGGTTTGGGGGGGTGACTGAAGCTTTCTTT
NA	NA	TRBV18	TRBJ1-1	CASSFRGDGEAFF	TGTGCCAGCTCATTCCGGGGTGACGGGGAAGCTTTCTTT
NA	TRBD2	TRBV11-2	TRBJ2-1	CASSRGSGRTGNEQFF	TGTGCCAGCAGCCGCGGGAGCGGGAGAACGGGCAATGAGCAGTTCTTC
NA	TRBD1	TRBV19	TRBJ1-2	CASSIAQGASGGYTF	TGTGCCAGTAGTATAGCCCAGGGGGCGAGTGGTGGCTACACCTTC
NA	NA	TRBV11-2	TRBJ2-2	CASSAGTGELFF	TGTGCCAGCAGCGCGGGAACCGGGGAGCTGTTTTTT
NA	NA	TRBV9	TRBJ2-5	CASSVDGSGETQYF	TGTGCCAGCAGCGTAGACGGGAGTGGGGAGACCCAGTACTTC
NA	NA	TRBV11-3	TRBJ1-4	CASSSSNSREKLFF	TGTGCCAGCAGCTCGTCGAACTCCAGGGAAAAACTGTTTTTT
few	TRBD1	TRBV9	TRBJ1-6	CASSVGTGGTSPLHF	TGTGCCAGCAGCGTAGGAACAGGGGGAACTTCACCCCTCCACTTT
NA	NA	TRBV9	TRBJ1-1	CASSVTGGSNTEAFF	TGTGCCAGCAGCGTTACCGGGGGGAGTAACACTGAAGCTTTCTTT
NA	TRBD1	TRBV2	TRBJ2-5	CASRGSRGRETQYF	TGTGCCAGCCGTGGGTCCAGGGGGCGTGAGACCCAGTACTTC
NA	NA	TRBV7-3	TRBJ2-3	CASSSHPQRENADTQYF	TGTGCCAGCAGCTCCCATCCCCAGAGGGAGAATGCAGATACGCAGTATTTT
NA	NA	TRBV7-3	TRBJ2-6	CASSKGAGANVLTF	TGTGCCAGCAGCAAGGGGGCTGGGGCCAACGTCCTGACTTTC
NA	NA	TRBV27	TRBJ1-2	CASSLSGQLNYGYTF	TGTGCCAGCAGTTTATCTGGACAGTTAAACTATGGCTACACCTTC
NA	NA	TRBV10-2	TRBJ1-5	CASSAGLNQPQHF	TGCGCCAGCAGTGCGGGTCTGAATCAGCCCCAGCATTTT
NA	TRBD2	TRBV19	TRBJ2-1	CATGTLAGEGNEQFF	TGTGCCACCGGGACCCTAGCGGGAGAGGGAAATGAGCAGTTCTTC
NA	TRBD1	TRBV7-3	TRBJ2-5	CASSLGGQQETQYF	TGTGCCAGCAGCTTAGGGGGACAGCAAGAGACCCAGTACTTC
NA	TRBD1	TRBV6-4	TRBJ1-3	CASSDSGTEKNTIYF	TGTGCCAGCAGTGACTCCGGGACAGAAAAGAACACCATATATTTT
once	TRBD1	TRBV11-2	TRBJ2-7	CASSLTHDREYEQYF	TGTGCCAGCAGCTTAACCCACGACAGGGAATACGAGCAGTACTTC
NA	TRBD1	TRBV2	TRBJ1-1	CASRGQGRNEAFF	TGTGCCAGCAGGGGACAGGGTAGGAATGAAGCTTTCTTT
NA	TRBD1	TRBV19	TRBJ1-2	CASSGQGRDGYTF	TGTGCCAGTAGTGGACAGGGGCGAGATGGCTACACCTTC
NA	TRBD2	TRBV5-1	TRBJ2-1	CASSLGLAGEQFF	TGCGCCAGCAGCTTGGGGCTAGCGGGCGAGCAGTTCTTC